This TCR beta chain stems from a study of blood T cell repertoires in COVID-19. The repertoire was sequenced with immunoSEQ multiplex PCR; TCRdb's copy has only in-frame clones and lacks some. There are 370,000 or so clones in the sample; around 87% occur only once, and about 1.5% lies in the top ten. Participants' own reports of clinical history determined their cohort assignment. Each recovered donor of Cohort 3 presented with two negative PCRs, clearance, or symptom resolution. This clone appeared a single time. The source material was PBMCs or T cells enriched from blood (not recorded which). The sequence came from a man aged 25 to 40 who had recovered from COVID-19.

CDR3 nucleotide sequence: TGCGCCAGCAGCGGGGACAGCCTAAGGGACGAGCAGTACTTC. It encodes CASSGDSLRDEQYF. This chain links TRBV10-1 with TRBJ2-7; 7 bases fit TRBD1. Germline V gives CDR1 WNHNN, CDR2 SYGVQD (reference sequence). Trimming removed 6 bases from V and 5 bases from J; junction bases left unmatched: 10. The CDR3 runs to 14 residues.